What follows are 15 T cell receptor beta chains derived from one specimen sequenced in a study of shared clonotypes between healthy human individuals. Sequenced by immunoSEQ multiplex PCR; TCRdb stores in-frame clones only, minus some. Among about 480,000 clones listed, 75% to 85% were seen once. Sequenced input: PBMCs. These receptors were taken from a woman aged 40 to 49 in good health. Some clones in this sample may be carry-over from other donors' samples.

The rearrangement joins TRBV19 to TRBJ2-2, with D perhaps matching TRBD2 (7 bases). From germline, CDR1 is LNHDA and CDR2 SQIVND (reference sequence). Between the trimmed V and J ends, which lost 4 bases and 4 bases, there was a span of 16 bases. CDR3 length: 16 amino acids. CDR3 protein: CASSTGLRGGTGELFF. For the CDR3, the DNA is TGTGCCAGTAGTACGGGCTTGAGGGGGGGCACCGGGGAGCTGTTTTTT.

V gene TRBV28 combines with J gene TRBJ2-3; 13 bases fit TRBD2. CDR3 length: 18 residues. CDR1 and CDR2 (germline): MDHEN, SYDVKM. Trimming took 4 bases from V and 0 from J; bases not matched to a gene: 7. The CDR3 loop is CASSSGLAGASSTDTQYF. CDR3 in DNA: TGTGCCAGCAGTTCCGGACTAGCGGGAGCCTCTAGCACAGATACGCAGTATTTT.

For the CDR3, the DNA is TGTGCCACTGCGGGGACGACAGATACGCAGTATTTT. This translates into CATAGTTDTQYF. The rearrangement joins TRBV28 to TRBJ2-3, with a weak D call TRBD2 (6 bases). Germline CDR1 reads MDHEN; CDR2 reads SYDVKM. V lost 10 bases to trimming and J lost 3 bases, with 11 bases between them. This CDR3 is built from 12 residues. Variable domain in full (rest from reference TRBV28 and TRBJ2-3): DVKVTQSSRYLVKRTGEKVFLECVQDMDHENMFWYRQDPGLGLRLIYFSYDVKMKEKGDIPEGYSVSREKKERFSLILESASTNQTSMYLCATAGTTDTQYFGPGTRLTVL.

For this clone: The sample carries other DNA sequences with the same CDR3. This chain joins TRBV2 and TRBJ2-5; D is unclear. The germline V gene encodes CDR1 SNHLY and CDR2 FYNNEI. The CDR3 extends over 12 amino acids. V lost 0 bases and J 5 bases, leaving 4 bases between the germline ends. CDR3 sequence (DNA): TGTGCCAGCAGTGAAGCTGGGGAGACCCAGTACTTC. Its protein product is CASSEAGETQYF.

The chain uses TRBV29-1 and TRBJ1-4; D gene unclear. CDR3 length equals 13 residues. Germline values: CDR1 SQVTM, CDR2 ANQGSEA. The V gene lost 4 bases and the J gene lost 5 bases, with 11 bases spanning the gap. CDR3 bases: TGCAGCGTTGGGGTCGGAGGAAATGAAAAACTGTTTTTT. Its protein product is CSVGVGGNEKLFF.

This chain joins TRBV11-2 and TRBJ2-7; 13 bases are shared with TRBD2. CDR3 length: 15 residues. CDR1 is SGHAT and CDR2 is FQNNGV in the germline V gene. V shed 6 bases and J 2 bases; nucleotides not matched to a gene: 4. CDR3 protein: CASRTTSGRAYEQYF. Written as DNA, the CDR3 is TGTGCCAGCAGGACCACTAGCGGGAGGGCCTACGAGCAGTACTTC. Full variable domain (outside the CDR3, taken from reference TRBV11-2 and TRBJ2-7): EAGVAQSPRYKIIEKRQSVAFWCNPISGHATLYWYQQILGQGPKLLIQFQNNGVVDDSQLPKDRFSAERLKGVDSTLKIQPAKLEDSAVYLCASRTTSGRAYEQYFGPGTRLTVT.

In this sample, this clone turned up a few times. Other nucleotide sequences from this sample produce the same CDR3. This chain links TRBV6-5 with TRBJ2-7, with 7 bases lining up with TRBD1. Trimming took 6 bases from V and 1 from J; bases not matched to a gene: 6. The CDR3 is made up of 14 amino acids. In germline, CDR1 is MNHEY, CDR2 SVGAGI. For the CDR3, the DNA is TGTGCCAGCAGAAGGACAGGTTCGTCCTACGAGCAGTACTTC. Protein product: CASRRTGSSYEQYF.

This clone appeared a few times. The chain links TRBV30 to TRBJ1-2; 9 bases map to TRBD1. There are 13 residues in the CDR3. CDR1 GTSNPN and CDR2 SVGIG come from the germline V gene (reference sequence). V gave up 4 bases and J gave up 6 bases; unmatched junction bases: 6. CDR3 sequence: CAWNPGQGHGYTF. In DNA form, the CDR3 reads TGTGCCTGGAATCCGGGACAGGGACATGGCTACACCTTC. The full variable domain, in which reference TRBV30 and TRBJ1-2 provide the parts outside the CDR3, is SQTIHQWPATLVQPVGSPLSLECTVEGTSNPNLYWYRQAAGRGLQLLFYSVGIGQISSEVPQNLSASRPQDRQFILSSKKLLLSDSGFYLCAWNPGQGHGYTFGSGTRLTVV.

The chain is built from TRBV7-7 and TRBJ1-5; no clear D. V was pared by 1 base and J by 6 bases, with 4 bases between. Per germline, CDR1 SSHAT and CDR2 FNYEAQ (reference sequence). This CDR3 is built from 12 residues. CDR3 region: CASSLDSQPQHF. CDR3 nucleotide sequence: TGTGCCAGCAGCTTAGATAGTCAGCCCCAGCATTTT.

The chain joins TRBV5-4 to TRBJ1-1, with D maybe TRBD1 (6 bases). The CDR3 runs to 13 residues. Trimming took off 4 bases at V and 4 bases at J, with 11 bases between the two ends. The germline V gene has CDR1 SGHNT and CDR2 YYREEE (reference sequence). The CDR3 DNA is TGTGCCAGCAGCCGACAGGAGGGCACTGAAGCTTTCTTT. Translating gives CASSRQEGTEAFF.

Regarding this clone: At the DNA level, this CDR3 is encoded by other sequences in the same sample as well. The chain carries TRBV5-1 and TRBJ1-1; TRBD1 is a possible D gene (5 bases). The germline CDR1 and CDR2 sequences are SGHRS and YFSETQ. The CDR3 has 14 residues. V gave up 4 bases and J gave up 0 bases, with 10 bases separating them. CDR3: CASSPGTVNTEAFF. The CDR3 region has the DNA TGCGCCAGCAGCCCCGGGACGGTGAACACTGAAGCTTTCTTT.

The chain uses TRBV30 and TRBJ1-2; 7 bases line up with TRBD1. The CDR3 runs to 15 residues. J was trimmed by 0 bases and V by 1 base; bases with no gene match: 5. Germline V CDR1 and CDR2: GTSNPN, SVGIG (reference sequence). For the CDR3, the DNA is TGTGCCTGGAGTGCCTACAGGGGCACTAACTATGGCTACACCTTC. Translating it yields CAWSAYRGTNYGYTF.

This sequence joins TRBV11-2 and TRBJ1-3; D call uncertain. Trimming cost V 1 base and J 4 bases, with 5 bases left between them. Germline assignment: CDR1 SGHAT and CDR2 FQNNGV. CDR3 size: 13 residues. CDR3 region: CASSLAGGNTIYF. The CDR3 DNA sequence: TGTGCCAGCAGCTTAGCGGGGGGAAACACCATATATTTT.

The chain recombines TRBV9 with TRBJ2-3, with 12 nucleotides matching TRBD2. Germline CDR1 and CDR2: SGDLS and YYNGEE. Germline trimming cut 3 bases from V and 5 bases from J; bases unmatched to any gene: 7. The CDR3 length is 16 residues. The CDR3 sequence is CASSGETSGSGDTQYF. The CDR3 region has the DNA TGTGCCAGCAGCGGGGAGACTAGCGGGAGTGGAGATACGCAGTATTTT.

The chain couples TRBV6-5 to TRBJ2-2; D remains ambiguous. The CDR3 totals 14 residues. Germline V gene data show CDR1 as MNHEY and CDR2 as SVGAGI. Trimming removed 10 bases from V and 0 bases from J, with 12 bases in between. CDR3 sequence reads: CAIRKPANTGELFF. The DNA for the CDR3 is TGTGCCATCAGGAAGCCTGCGAACACCGGGGAGCTGTTTTTT.